This T cell receptor (beta chain) is drawn from a study of blood T cell repertoires in COVID-19. Study overall: The United States, Italy and Spain were the sources of the acute and convalescent COVID-19 samples.

The CDR3 is 13 residues long. With V trimmed by 5 bases and J by 7 bases, 5 bases remained unmatched. Germline V gene lookup returns CDR1 LGHNT and CDR2 FRNRAP. Sequenced by immunoSEQ multiplex PCR; TCRdb stores in-frame clones only, minus some. The sample records some 190,000 clones, almost 90% being singletons. Sequencing was carried out using peripheral blood. The sequence came from a young man with active or convalescent COVID-19. The chain couples TRBV12-5 to TRBJ1-1, with 9 bases fitting TRBD1. The CDR3 loop reads CASGHGTGLEAFF. CDR3 sequence (DNA): TGTGCTAGTGGTCACGGGACAGGGCTTGAAGCTTTCTTT. Full variable domain (rest looked up from reference TRBV12-5 and TRBJ1-1): DARVTQTPRHKVTEMGQEVTMRCQPILGHNTVFWYRQTMMQGLELLAYFRNRAPLDDSGMPKDRFSAEMPDATLATLKIQPSEPRDSAVYFCASGHGTGLEAFFGQGTRLTVV.